This T cell receptor (beta chain) was obtained from a study of T cells after yellow fever vaccination. CDR3 length: 13 amino acids. V trimming: 5 bases; J trimming: 6 bases; junction bases outside the gene matches: 7. TCRdb analysed the 5' RACE reads with MiXCR anew, one entry per CDR3 protein. Among some 500,000 distinct CDR3 sequences listed, approximately 15% were seen once. This clonotype was seen ten or more times. J is TRBJ2-7 and V is TRBV12-3 or TRBV12-4; 7 bases line up with TRBD2. This specimen was PBMCs, taken on the day of the yellow fever booster vaccination. The receptor was isolated from a man aged 25 to 45 who received the YFV17D yellow fever vaccine. For the CDR3, the DNA is TGTGCCAGCAGTAGGGAGGGCCCAGGCGAGCAGTACTTC. This translates into CASSREGPGEQYF.